This T cell receptor (beta chain) was identified during a study of T cells after yellow fever vaccination (dated by TCRdb to about 2019). Study-level background: The SMART-Seq v4 Ultra Low Input RNA kit was used to prepare libraries from fractions with low cell numbers. Bulk TCR alpha and beta repertoires were sequenced longitudinally to track T-cell clones before and after primary and booster YFV17D yellow fever vaccination. The cohort comprised two healthy male donors, one aged 18 to 30 and one aged 30 to 40 years. Blood was collected at multiple timepoints before and after primary and secondary immunization, and bulk PBMC replicates and cell subsets were isolated. Beyond this particular receptor, the publication reports: Because abundant contaminating clonotypes from the bulk population could be contained in FACS-sorted repertoires, computational filtering was required. A small fraction of clonotypes appeared in both the CD4 and CD8 compartments, likely as a result of convergent recombination. The secondary T-cell response was found to be weaker but faster than the primary response, with a peak reached on day 5 rather than on day 15. Only two donors were included in the study, so the extent to which the findings can be generalized is limited. After the booster, most of the clones that had expanded following primary vaccination were detected again (roughly 97% of CD4 and around 88% of CD8), which suggests that memory was broadly maintained.

In regard to this clonotype: Its recognized antigen is unknown. No much larger clone is present one base from it, and per-base qualities are unavailable.

This specimen's treatment or condition label, per the study, means: live attenuated yellow fever vaccine strain. At each blood-draw timepoint, two biological replicates of bulk PBMCs were obtained. PBMCs were isolated from peripheral blood using a standard Ficoll-Paque protocol. TriZol was used to extract RNA from bulk PBMCs, CD4 and CD8 fractions, and dextramer-positive and dextramer-negative fractions. TCRdb names Illumina NovaSeq 6000 as the instrument used. TCR cDNA was made using 5'RACE template switching, a step that added a universal primer site and unique molecular identifiers. Priming of cDNA synthesis was performed from both the TCR alpha and TCR beta constant segments. Library amplification used two PCR steps, and the second PCR step added sample barcodes and sequencing adapters. Libraries were sequenced on Illumina HiSeq 2500 (2x100 bp) or NovaSeq (2x150 bp). The source study handled its data this way. Demultiplexing of reads and collapsing into UMI consensus sequences were performed with MIGEC, and V(D)J alignment was carried out with MiXCR. Vaccine-responding clonotypes were defined with edgeR using replicate PBMC samples, requiring FDR below 0.01 and a log2 fold change above 5 up to day 15. Each bulk clonotype was labeled CD4 or CD8 based on which sequenced repertoire, CD4 or CD8, contained the clonotype at higher abundance. The public reads were quality trimmed at Q25 with fastp and then assembled into clones with MiXCR by TCRdb, keeping productive beta chains. Each entry merges the rows of one CDR3 protein and shows their most common DNA and genes. These V and J calls derive from TCRdb rather than the authors' analysis. For this sample the table gives around 310,000 distinct CDR3 sequences, of which 3% to 4.5% were detected only once. About 24% of the sample is held by the ten biggest clonotypes.

Sequences MNHEY (CDR1) and SVGEGT (CDR2) are obtained from the germline V gene. V is reduced by 11 bases and J by 6 bases, leaving a spacing of 16 bases between them. Including cysteine and phenylalanine, the CDR3 has 12 amino acids. The CDR3 DNA has 36 bases and is translated from base 1. The sequencing here drew on PBMCs, taken 5 days after the yellow fever booster vaccination. This receptor was obtained from a man aged 18 to 30 who received the YFV17D yellow fever vaccine. The chain is made from TRBV6-2 or TRBV6-3 and TRBJ1-1; D gene: possibly TRBD1, on 6 matching bases. The sequenced DNA: TGTGCCTCCCGGGGGACAAACGCTGAAGCTTTCTTT. This translates into CASRGTNAEAFF.